Below, 20 T cell receptor beta chains from the same sample are listed, as sequenced in a study of a mutant IDH1 vaccine in newly diagnosed glioma. For these TCRs, the target antigens are not known. Repertoires were generated with immunoSEQ multiplex PCR, while TCRdb's copy carries only in-frame clones and drops some. The repertoire has around 52,000 clones, 78% of them found once; the top ten carry 1.5% to 2%. The sample's time point: week 5, during vaccination. Vaccination comprised doses that each held 300 ug of mutant IDH1 20-mer peptide, plus topical imiquimod. Sequences were derived from PBMCs, sampled from a glioma patient whose treatment included an IDH1 peptide vaccine. Every receptor here comes from a woman in her 40s with glioma.

The chain is built from TRBV18 and TRBJ2-2; D remains ambiguous. CDR3 length: 12 amino acids. CDR1 and CDR2 from the germline V gene are KGHSH and LQKENI. V was cut by 3 bases and J by 8 bases, with 7 bases left in between. The chain's CDR3 is CASSPQHGELFF. The CDR3 bases are TGTGCCAGCTCACCTCAGCATGGGGAGCTGTTTTTT.

In the case of this clone: Different DNA sequences within this sample yield the same CDR3. The chain joins TRBV19 to TRBJ2-7, with D possibly TRBD2 on 6 matching bases. CDR3 length equals 15 residues. The V and J ends lost 3 bases and 4 bases respectively, with 16 bases between them. Germline V lookup: CDR1 LNHDA, CDR2 SQIVND (reference sequence). The DNA for the CDR3 is TGTGCCAGTAGTATTTCTGGGGCAGGGAGGTACGAGCAGTACTTC. As protein: CASSISGAGRYEQYF.

The V call is TRBV5-6, the J call TRBJ2-6; weak D call: TRBD1 (6 bases). Germline CDR1 is SGHDT and CDR2 is YYEEEE. Trimming cost V 4 bases and J 0 bases, with 11 bases left between them. The CDR3 length is 16 residues. This CDR3 is CASSPDSFSGANVLTF. In DNA, the CDR3 is TGTGCCAGCAGCCCGGACAGTTTCTCTGGGGCCAACGTCCTGACTTTC.

The rearrangement links TRBV5-4 to TRBJ1-2; D gene unclear. CDR3 length: 14 residues. Trimming removed 0 bases at V and 0 bases at J, with 6 bases between. The germline CDR1 and CDR2 sequences are SGHNT and YYREEE (reference sequence). The CDR3 region has the DNA TGTGCCAGCAGCTTGGGCCAGGCTAACTATGGCTACACCTTC. This translates into CASSLGQANYGYTF.

This rearrangement joins TRBV7-2 to TRBJ1-5, with D maybe TRBD1 (5 bases). CDR3 size: 15 residues. Deletions cut 1 base from V and 8 bases from J, with 15 bases between. Germline CDR1 is SGHTA and CDR2 is FQGNSA. The CDR3 DNA reads TGTGCCAGCAGCTTAGTTGGTCCGGGGCCGGAGCCCCAGCATTTT. Translation: CASSLVGPGPEPQHF.

The rearrangement links TRBV11-2 to TRBJ2-5; 8 bases fit TRBD1. The germline CDR1 and CDR2 sequences are SGHAT and FQNNGV. V lost 5 bases, J lost 1 base, and 3 bases stayed unmatched. The CDR3 extends over 14 amino acids. The CDR3 DNA reads as TGTGCCAGCAGCCCTACAGGGGGCCAAGAGACCCAGTACTTC. Its translation is CASSPTGGQETQYF. Variable domain in full (rest from reference TRBV11-2 and TRBJ2-5): EAGVAQSPRYKIIEKRQSVAFWCNPISGHATLYWYQQILGQGPKLLIQFQNNGVVDDSQLPKDRFSAERLKGVDSTLKIQPAKLEDSAVYLCASSPTGGQETQYFGPGTRLLVL.

This rearrangement joins TRBV5-6 to TRBJ1-1; unclear D gene. Between the trimmed V and J ends, which lost 5 bases and 6 bases, there was a span of 20 bases. The CDR3 consists of 15 residues. CDR1 is SGHDT, CDR2 YYEEEE, per germline. CDR3 sequence: CASSPLLQVRSEAFF. The CDR3, as DNA: TGTGCCAGCAGTCCCCTTCTCCAGGTTAGGTCTGAAGCTTTCTTT.

The chain combines TRBV13 with TRBJ1-1; D gene uncertain. The CDR3 length is 12 residues. Per germline, CDR1 PRHDT and CDR2 FYEKMQ (reference sequence). The V end lost 3 bases, the J end lost 5 bases, and 7 bases lay between the germline ends. CDR3 sequence (DNA): TGTGCCAGCAGCTTCGGTGGGACTGAAGCTTTCTTT. Translated: CASSFGGTEAFF.

In its sample, this clone was seen once. The CDR3 sequence: CASSLDGRGNSPLHF. CDR3 nucleotide sequence: TGCGCCAGCAGCTTGGACGGCCGTGGGAATTCACCCCTCCACTTT. V usage is TRBV5-1 and J usage is TRBJ1-6, with no clear D. The length of the CDR3 is 15 residues. Germline CDR1 reads SGHRS; CDR2 reads YFSETQ. The germline V and J ends were trimmed by 0 bases and 7 bases, with 11 bases remaining between them.

The genes are TRBV5-6 and TRBJ2-3; tentatively, D is TRBD2 (6 bases). The ends were cut back, 4 bases at V and 6 bases at J, with 15 bases in the middle. The CDR3 is made up of 14 amino acids. Germline values: CDR1 SGHDT, CDR2 YYEEEE. CDR3 bases: TGTGCCAGCAGCCTGGGACTCTTGGAGGATACGCAGTATTTT. This encodes CASSLGLLEDTQYF.

Only one count was recorded for this clone. The CDR3 sequence: CSVVRTVGFNEQFF. CDR3 DNA sequence: TGCAGCGTTGTAAGGACAGTGGGGTTCAATGAGCAGTTCTTC. The rearrangement uses TRBV29-1 and TRBJ2-1; possibly TRBD1 for D (6 bases). Germline assignment: CDR1 SQVTM and CDR2 ANQGSEA. The CDR3 covers 14 residues. Trimming removed 4 bases at V and 6 bases at J, with 16 bases between.

The chain combines TRBV7-2 with TRBJ2-2, with TRBD2 as a possible D gene (5 bases). The CDR3 has 16 amino acids. Deletions cut 1 base from V and 3 bases from J, with 12 bases between. Germline CDR1 SGHTA, CDR2 FQGNSA. The CDR3 DNA sequence: TGTGCCAGCAGCTTAGGAGCCGGGGAAGACACCGGGGAGCTGTTTTTT. Protein product: CASSLGAGEDTGELFF.

This clone was found a few times. V and J are TRBV14 and TRBJ1-1; TRBD1 matches 7 bases. The CDR3 runs 16 residues. V was clipped by 4 bases and J by 7 bases; unmatched bases: 15. Looked up from germline, CDR1 is SGHDN and CDR2 is FVKESK. In DNA, the CDR3 is TGTGCCAGCAGCCGAAAGGGAGCAGGGGGGGCGGGTGAAGCTTTCTTT. Translated: CASSRKGAGGAGEAFF.

The chain joins TRBV7-9 to TRBJ2-2; the match to TRBD1 covers 9 bases. J gave up 7 bases and V 3 bases, and 6 bases lay outside the gene matches. Germline V gene sequence: CDR1 SEHNR, CDR2 FQNEAQ (reference sequence). The CDR3 runs 15 residues. CDR3 coding DNA: TGTGCCAGCAGCTTCACAGGGGGCTCTGTCGGGGAGCTGTTTTTT. It is translated as CASSFTGGSVGELFF. The whole variable domain, remainder taken from reference TRBV7-9 and TRBJ2-2, is DTGVSQNPRHKITKRGQNVTFRCDPISEHNRLYWYRQTLGQGPEFLTYFQNEAQLEKSRLLSDRFSAERPKGSFSTLEIQRTEQGDSAMYLCASSFTGGSVGELFFGEGSRLTVL.

This rearrangement joins TRBV5-1 to TRBJ1-2, with 8 nucleotides matching TRBD1. Germline lookup yields CDR1 SGHRS and CDR2 YFSETQ. The CDR3 loop spans 17 amino acids. V dropped 1 base and J dropped 5; count of bases not matched to a gene: 13. The CDR3 region is CASSLSPRDRGLYGYTF. The DNA for the CDR3 is TGCGCCAGCAGCTTGAGCCCCCGAGACAGGGGCCTATATGGCTACACCTTC.

The rearrangement uses TRBV18 and TRBJ1-5; TRBD1 is a possible D gene (5 bases). Trimming left V 4 bases short and J 7 bases short, with 11 bases between. CDR1 and CDR2 (germline): KGHSH, LQKENI. The CDR3 totals 13 residues. CDR3 region: CASSRDQYQPQHF. The CDR3 region has the DNA TGTGCCAGCTCACGGGACCAGTACCAGCCCCAGCATTTT. Variable domain in full (rest from reference TRBV18 and TRBJ1-5): NAGVMQNPRHLVRRRGQEARLRCSPMKGHSHVYWYRQLPEEGLKFMVYLQKENIIDESGMPKERFSAEFPKEGPSILRIQQVVRGDSAAYFCASSRDQYQPQHFGDGTRLSIL.

The V gene is TRBV6-4, the J gene TRBJ2-1, with 13 positions matching TRBD2. This CDR3 comprises 16 residues. Germline CDR1 MRHNA, CDR2 SNTAGT. The trim removed 8 bases at V and 0 bases at J, leaving 4 bases unmatched. The CDR3 sequence is CASGTSGGASYNEQFF. The CDR3 bases are TGTGCCAGCGGAACTAGCGGGGGGGCCTCCTACAATGAGCAGTTCTTC.

This chain links TRBV5-1 with TRBJ1-1; D remains unclear. The V end lost 0 bases, the J end lost 5 bases, and 8 bases lay between the germline ends. Germline V lookup: CDR1 SGHRS, CDR2 YFSETQ. This CDR3 region has 13 residues. CDR3 sequence reads: CASSLGSGTEAFF. For the CDR3, the DNA is TGCGCCAGCAGCTTGGGCAGTGGAACTGAAGCTTTCTTT.

This clone came up once. J is TRBJ2-1 and V is TRBV29-1; no clear D. Trimming cost V 7 bases and J 6 bases, with 13 bases left between them. The CDR3 extends over 12 amino acids. The V gene's germline CDR1 is SQVTM and CDR2 ANQGSEA. CDR3 coding DNA: TGCAGCGCCGCCGAGAATTTCAATGAGCAGTTCTTC. Its protein product is CSAAENFNEQFF.

The chain is built from TRBV10-3 and TRBJ1-2; D gene ambiguous. The ends were cut back, 10 bases at V and 4 bases at J, with 10 bases in the middle. The CDR3 contains 11 residues. In germline, CDR1 is ENHRY, CDR2 SYGVKD. The CDR3 is CATSGFYGYTF. In DNA, the CDR3 is TGTGCCACCTCAGGATTCTATGGCTACACCTTC.